The source of this T cell receptor (beta chain) is a study of shared clonotypes between healthy human individuals. Naive CD45RA+ and memory CD45RA-negative subsets were split from CD4+ cells. Running of the assay took place at deep level. TCRdb keeps only in-frame clones here, not all; method: immunoSEQ multiplex PCR. The table records about 2.4 million clones, approximately 94% of them present only once. Germline V gives CDR1 MGHDK, CDR2 SYGVNS. There are 15 residues in the CDR3. Trimming shortened V by 4 bases and J by 6 bases, and 16 bases separated the two germline ends. The chain employs TRBV25-1 and TRBJ2-1; possible D gene TRBD2, 6 bases. The TCR sequence derives from a man younger than 30 in good health. Some clones in this sample may be carry-over from other donors' samples. The sequencing sample was made of naive CD4+ T cells from PBMCs. Subset indicated: CD45RA+ positively selected. The CDR3 sequence: CASSVPGGGPNEQFF. DNA for the CDR3: TGTGCCAGCAGTGTCCCCGGGGGAGGTCCCAATGAGCAGTTCTTC.